These T cell receptor beta chains were read from a single sample in a study of CD8+ T cells in alopecia areata. The repertoire was sequenced with immunoSEQ multiplex PCR; TCRdb's copy has only in-frame clones and lacks some. Among 140,000 to 150,000 clones listed, around 50% were seen once. The sample consisted of CD4+ T cells sorted from blood. The receptor set was obtained from a human donor with alopecia areata. Each CDR3 is given with its conserved first and last residue. Each record gives: V gene, J gene, clone size, D gene, CDR3 DNA, CDR3 protein. The D gene is left open where the match is weak. Clone size is given for some rows only: seen once, a few or many times, or a class if the clone is expanded.

TRBV18	TRBJ1-3	few	NA	TGTGCCAGCTCACCAGTAACAGGAGTCTCTGGAAACACCATATATTTT	CASSPVTGVSGNTIYF
TRBV4-1	TRBJ2-3	NA	TRBD1	TGCGCCAGCAGCCAAGGACAGGGGTTCACAGATACGCAGTATTTT	CASSQGQGFTDTQYF
TRBV18	TRBJ2-6	NA	NA	TGTGCCAGCTCCCCCAGTGTCTTCGCTGGGGCCAACGTCCTGACTTTC	CASSPSVFAGANVLTF
TRBV7-6	TRBJ2-7	NA	NA	TGTGCCAGCAGCTCTCCCCTGGGCGGGGAATTAGGCGAGCAGTACTTC	CASSSPLGGELGEQYF
TRBV4-1	TRBJ2-3	NA	TRBD1	TGCGCCAGCAGCCAAGTAGGACAGGAACGCACAGATACGCAGTATTTT	CASSQVGQERTDTQYF
TRBV29-1	TRBJ1-5	few	NA	TGCAGCGTTGAGACCCGGTCCCCGGGCGGGCCCCAGCATTTT	CSVETRSPGGPQHF
TRBV7-9	TRBJ2-3	NA	TRBD2	TGTGCCAGCAGCTTAGGAGCGGGAGGGGCGGATACGCAGTATTTT	CASSLGAGGADTQYF
TRBV6-6	TRBJ2-2	NA	NA	TGTGCCAGCAGAAATTCAGGGGGCGCGGGGGCCGGGGAGCTGTTTTTT	CASRNSGGAGAGELFF
TRBV4-1	TRBJ2-7	once	NA	TGCGCCAGCAGCCCGCGTAGTTTCTCCTACGAGCAGTACTTC	CASSPRSFSYEQYF
TRBV7-9	TRBJ1-2	NA	NA	TGTGCCAGCAGCTTAAATTTGGAGTATGGCTACACCTTC	CASSLNLEYGYTF
TRBV7-6	TRBJ2-1	NA	TRBD1	TGTGCCAGCAGCTTTGGACAGGGGCCGTCCTACAATGAGCAGTTCTTC	CASSFGQGPSYNEQFF
TRBV7-9	TRBJ2-3	NA	NA	TGTGCCAGCAGCTTGCTCCTAGGGATTACGCAGTATTTT	CASSLLLGITQYF
TRBV19	TRBJ2-5	NA	NA	TGTGCCAGTAGTCTTGCCGGGACCCAGTACTTC	CASSLAGTQYF
TRBV7-2	TRBJ2-7	NA	TRBD1	TGTGCCAGCAGCCTACAGGGACAGGGCTTGTACGAGCAGTACTTC	CASSLQGQGLYEQYF
TRBV4-1	TRBJ2-1	few	TRBD2	TGCGCCAGCAGCCAAGGAGGACTAGCGGGAACCCATGAGCAGTTCTTC	CASSQGGLAGTHEQFF
TRBV5-1	TRBJ1-2	NA	TRBD1	TGCGCCAGCAGCTTGGAACCCGGGACAGACTATGGCTACACCTTC	CASSLEPGTDYGYTF
TRBV5-1	TRBJ1-1	NA	NA	TGCGCCAGCAGCCCCCGTGGGGGCACTGAAGCTTTCTTT	CASSPRGGTEAFF
TRBV11-2	TRBJ1-1	NA	TRBD1	TGTGCCAGCAGCACCCGACAGGGAGGCGAAGCTTTCTTT	CASSTRQGGEAFF
TRBV5-1	TRBJ2-7	NA	NA	TGCGCCAGCAGATCGACGGTTTCCTACGAGCAGTACTTC	CASRSTVSYEQYF
TRBV2	TRBJ2-2	once	NA	TGTGCCAGCAGTGAAAGGGGCGCCAACACCGGGGAGCTGTTTTTT	CASSERGANTGELFF
TRBV4-1	TRBJ2-7	NA	TRBD1	TGCGCCAGCAGCCAAGTCCGGGACAGGGCCCACGAGCAGTACTTC	CASSQVRDRAHEQYF